Included here is one T cell receptor (beta chain) sequence, with context. The sample belongs to a study of cytomegalovirus exposure and HLA in healthy donors. The assay was immunoSEQ multiplex PCR, and TCRdb's table has in-frame clones only and misses some. This table holds tens of thousands of clones, around 94% found once. Germline CDR1 is LGHNT and CDR2 is FRNRAP. CDR3 size: 16 residues. Trimming pared 0 bases from V and 3 bases from J, leaving 15 bases between. The chain employs TRBV12-5 and TRBJ2-7; a weak D match, TRBD1 (5 bases). Material for sequencing was PBMCs. The receptor was isolated from a woman aged 18-29 years in good health and CMV-seropositive. Here the CDR3 DNA reads TGTGCTAGTGGTTTGGTAGTAGAACCCAGGGACTACGAGCAGTACTTC. Translating it yields CASGLVVEPRDYEQYF.